These 3 T cell receptor beta chains were sequenced from one sample in a study of pediatric ulcerative colitis. Profiling relied on immunoSEQ multiplex PCR, and the TCRdb table lists in-frame clones only, not all of them. The sample lists over 45,000 clones, 60% to 85% occurring once. During colonoscopy, one to two rectal pinch biopsies were collected. Sequenced input: gut tissue. All receptors come from a girl aged 5-17 years with moderate ulcerative colitis.

The chain employs TRBV7-2 and TRBJ1-5; D perhaps matches TRBD1 (6 bases). CDR1 and CDR2 (germline): SGHTA, FQGNSA. V shed 1 base and J shed 9 bases, with 16 bases lying between them. There are 15 residues in the CDR3. CDR3 in DNA: TGTGCCAGCAGCTTAGACGGAGGGGGAGAGAGGCCCCAGCATTTT. It codes for CASSLDGGGERPQHF. Full variable domain (remainder filled in from reference TRBV7-2 and TRBJ1-5): GAGVSQSPSNKVTEKGKDVELRCDPISGHTALYWYRQSLGQGLEFLIYFQGNSAPDKSGLPSDRFSAERTGGSVSTLTIQRTQQEDSAVYLCASSLDGGGERPQHFGDGTRLSIL.

This clone was seen once. This sequence joins TRBV5-1 and TRBJ2-5, with D uncertain. The V and J ends lost 0 bases and 4 bases respectively, with 13 bases between them. There are 15 residues in the CDR3. From germline, CDR1 is SGHRS and CDR2 YFSETQ. CDR3 residues: CASSLEGLPGETQYF. The CDR3 DNA follows: TGCGCCAGCAGCTTGGAGGGTCTACCGGGAGAGACCCAGTACTTC.

The chain has TRBV2 and TRBJ2-5, with D perhaps matching TRBD2 (7 bases). Trimming left V 4 bases short and J 5 bases short, with 11 bases between. CDR1 and CDR2 from the germline V gene are SNHLY and FYNNEI. CDR3 length: 13 amino acids. CDR3 coding DNA: TGTGCCAGCAGTGTGGGGGGGCTGGAGACCCAGTACTTC. It encodes CASSVGGLETQYF.